The 21 T cell receptor beta chains reported below all come from one sample, sequenced in a study of blood T cell repertoires in COVID-19. Clones were sequenced by immunoSEQ multiplex PCR, and TCRdb holds only the in-frame ones, with some missing. The sample has under 450,000 clones; roughly 92% are singletons. Sequencing used PBMCs or T cells enriched from blood (not recorded which). All receptors derive from a woman aged 40 to 55 who had been exposed to COVID-19.

The rearrangement joins TRBV29-1 to TRBJ2-5; 10 bases are shared with TRBD2. Germline lookup yields CDR1 SQVTM and CDR2 ANQGSEA. V shed 5 bases and J 3 bases; nucleotides not matched to a gene: 9. This CDR3 is 15 amino acids long. This CDR3 reads CSVYSGGIFEETQYF. The DNA of the CDR3 is TGCAGCGTTTATAGCGGGGGGATTTTTGAAGAGACCCAGTACTTC.

The V call is TRBV5-8, the J call TRBJ1-3, with 10 bases aligning to TRBD1. Unmatched junction bases numbered 5, after V lost 4 bases and J lost 4 bases. Germline CDR1 SGHTS, CDR2 YDEGEE. CDR3 length equals 15 residues. The CDR3 nucleotides read TGTGCCAGCAGCATAGGGACAGGGGAAGGAAACACCATATATTTT. Its protein product is CASSIGTGEGNTIYF.

The genes are TRBV9 and TRBJ1-1; a possible D gene is TRBD1 (5 bases). Germline V lookup: CDR1 SGDLS, CDR2 YYNGEE. This CDR3 is 16 amino acids long. V lost 3 bases and J lost 5, with 20 bases in between. The CDR3 DNA follows: TGTGCCAGCAGCGCCCCAAAGTCCTCCGGGGGAACTGAAGCTTTCTTT. Translated, it gives CASSAPKSSGGTEAFF.

This chain joins TRBV7-6 and TRBJ1-2; D may be TRBD1 (5 bases). CDR3 length: 15 residues. Trimming cost V 5 bases and J 5 bases, with 18 bases left between them. Per germline, CDR1 SGHVS and CDR2 FNYEAQ. The CDR3 loop is CASSREAGGYYGYTF. The DNA for the CDR3 is TGTGCCAGCAGCCGGGAAGCGGGGGGGTATTATGGCTACACCTTC.

This chain joins TRBV30 and TRBJ1-4; 8 nucleotides agree with TRBD1. CDR3 length: 15 amino acids. CDR1 is GTSNPN and CDR2 is SVGIG in the germline V gene (reference sequence). V lost 0 bases to trimming and J lost 8 bases; unmatched junction nucleotides: 8. The CDR3 sequence is CAWSVLPTGVEKLFF. CDR3 DNA sequence: TGTGCCTGGAGTGTACTCCCGACAGGGGTGGAAAAACTGTTTTTT.

The chain uses TRBV18 and TRBJ2-5; D remains unclear. The germline gives CDR1 KGHSH, CDR2 LQKENI. This CDR3 comprises 16 residues. V lost 4 bases, J lost 2 bases, and 17 bases lay in between. The CDR3 DNA is TGTGCCAGCTCACTCCCGAGGAAGATATCACAAGAGACCCAGTACTTC. Amino acid sequence: CASSLPRKISQETQYF.

The genes are TRBV29-1 and TRBJ1-1, with TRBD1 matching over 8 bases. CDR3 size: 15 residues. Germline CDR1 SQVTM, CDR2 ANQGSEA. Unmatched junction bases numbered 10, after V lost 7 bases and J lost 0 bases. In DNA form, the CDR3 reads TGCAGCGCGACAGGGGCGATAACTATGAACACTGAAGCTTTCTTT. It encodes CSATGAITMNTEAFF.

The genes are TRBV3-1 (or the pseudogene TRBV3-2) and TRBJ2-7, with a weak D call TRBD2 (5 bases). This CDR3 is 14 amino acids long. V shed 1 base and J shed 1 base, with 8 bases lying between them. CDR1 and CDR2 (germline): LGHDT, YNNKEL (reference sequence). CDR3 coding DNA: TGTGCCAGCAGCCAAGCCGGGGAGTCCTACGAGCAGTACTTC. Its protein product is CASSQAGESYEQYF.

On this clone itself: One end of the junction is discordant with germline, which a read error may explain. V is TRBV7-7 and J is TRBJ2-2, with unresolved D. The CDR3 contains 12 residues. CDR1 is SSHAT, CDR2 FNYEAQ, per germline (reference sequence). The CDR3 spells CASSWRTGELFF. Here the CDR3 DNA reads TGTGCTAGCAGCTGGAGAACCGGGGAGCTGTTTTTT. The entire variable domain, with the rest obtained from reference TRBV7-7 and TRBJ2-2, is as follows: GAGVSQSPRYKVTKRGQDVTLRCDPISSHATLYWYQQALGQGPEFLTYFNYEAQPDKSGLPSDRFSAERPEGSISTLTIQRTEQRDSAMYRCASSWRTGELFFGEGSRLTVL.

The chain has TRBV7-2 and TRBJ1-4, with D unresolved. Trimming took 1 base from V and 5 from J, leaving 14 bases between them. The length of the CDR3 is 16 residues. CDR1 SGHTA and CDR2 FQGNSA come from the germline V gene. CDR3 bases: TGTGCCAGCAGCTTAGGATTGAGAGGCTGGAATGAAAAACTGTTTTTT. This translates into CASSLGLRGWNEKLFF. Full variable domain (rest looked up from reference TRBV7-2 and TRBJ1-4): GAGVSQSPSNKVTEKGKDVELRCDPISGHTALYWYRQSLGQGLEFLIYFQGNSAPDKSGLPSDRFSAERTGGSVSTLTIQRTQQEDSAVYLCASSLGLRGWNEKLFFGSGTQLSVL.

The chain links TRBV30 to TRBJ1-1, with 8 positions matching TRBD1. Germline V gene data show CDR1 as GTSNPN and CDR2 as SVGIG (reference sequence). V dropped 3 bases and J dropped 5; count of bases not matched to a gene: 8. This CDR3 has 14 residues. The CDR3 DNA reads TGTGCCTGGAGCCTTCGACAGGGGAGGACTGAAGCTTTCTTT. Its protein is CAWSLRQGRTEAFF.

The sample holds one count of this clone. J is TRBJ1-1 and V is TRBV5-1; D is ambiguous. The CDR3 has 14 residues. From germline, CDR1 is SGHRS and CDR2 YFSETQ. V was clipped by 1 base and J by 0 bases, with 7 bases between them. The DNA for the CDR3 is TGCGCCAGCAGCTTGATGAGGATGAACACTGAAGCTTTCTTT. Translated: CASSLMRMNTEAFF.

This clone was seen only once. The chain uses TRBV4-3 and TRBJ2-7; tentative D call: TRBD2 (6 bases). The CDR3 contains 13 residues. The germline V gene has CDR1 LGHNA and CDR2 YSLEER. V dropped 0 bases and J dropped 7 bases, with 10 bases sitting between them. This chain's CDR3 is CASSQESGREQYF. The CDR3 DNA follows: TGCGCCAGCAGCCAAGAATCAGGGAGGGAGCAGTACTTC.

The rearrangement uses TRBV5-1 and TRBJ1-4; possibly TRBD1 for D (5 bases). This CDR3 is 15 amino acids long. Germline loops: CDR1 SGHRS, CDR2 YFSETQ. V was cut by 4 bases and J by 6 bases, with 16 bases left in between. CDR3 in amino acids: CASSRRGPGDEKLFF. The CDR3 region has the DNA TGCGCCAGCAGCCGAAGGGGTCCTGGCGATGAAAAACTGTTTTTT. The full variable domain, in which reference TRBV5-1 and TRBJ1-4 provide the parts outside the CDR3, is KAGVTQTPRYLIKTRGQQVTLSCSPISGHRSVSWYQQTPGQGLQFLFEYFSETQRNKGNFPGRFSGRQFSNSRSEMNVSTLELGDSALYLCASSRRGPGDEKLFFGSGTQLSVL.

This chain joins TRBV5-6 and TRBJ1-3; 9 bases agree with TRBD1. CDR3 length: 15 amino acids. V lost 4 bases and J lost 4; bases outside the gene matches: 6. Germline loops: CDR1 SGHDT, CDR2 YYEEEE. The CDR3 sequence is CASSHLGTGGNTIYF. The DNA for the CDR3 is TGTGCCAGCAGCCACCTAGGGACAGGGGGAAACACCATATATTTT.

The rearrangement links TRBV5-1 to TRBJ2-7; no reliable D call. Germline CDR1 reads SGHRS; CDR2 reads YFSETQ. Trimming took off 4 bases at V and 3 bases at J, with 11 bases between the two ends. The CDR3 has 13 amino acids. The DNA for the CDR3 is TGCGCCAGCAGCGCCCTAGGTGGCTACGAGCAGTACTTC. Translating gives CASSALGGYEQYF.

This clone was observed a handful of times. The chain uses TRBV27 and TRBJ2-7, with TRBD2 identical over 7 bases. Germline V gives CDR1 MNHEY, CDR2 SMNVEV (reference sequence). The V and J ends lost 5 bases and 5 bases, in that order; junction bases with no gene match: 6. The CDR3 sequence is 13 residues long. The CDR3 DNA reads as TGTGCCAGCAGTCGCTCAGCGGGGAACGAGCAGTACTTC. This translates into CASSRSAGNEQYF.

This clone appeared a single time. This chain links TRBV7-2 with TRBJ1-5; D is uncertain. Germline CDR1 and CDR2: SGHTA and FQGNSA. CDR3 length: 12 amino acids. The V gene lost 2 bases and the J gene lost 6 bases, with 5 bases spanning the gap. The CDR3 reads CASSLFGQPQHF. The CDR3 bases are TGTGCCAGCAGCTTATTCGGTCAGCCCCAGCATTTT.

This clone was counted once. The rearrangement uses TRBV30 and TRBJ1-1; D uncertain. The V and J ends lost 4 bases and 5 bases respectively, with 8 bases between them. Germline V gene lookup returns CDR1 GTSNPN and CDR2 SVGIG (reference sequence). The CDR3 totals 11 residues. CDR3 loop: CAWKFVTEAFF. The CDR3 bases are TGTGCCTGGAAATTCGTTACTGAAGCTTTCTTT.

The V call is TRBV11-3, the J call TRBJ1-2; 9 positions agree with TRBD1. The CDR3 spans 14 residues. Germline CDR1 is SGHNT and CDR2 is YENEEA. The ends lost 4 bases at V and 8 bases at J; junction bases unmatched: 8. The chain's CDR3 is CASSSDRGSRGYTF. The CDR3 DNA follows: TGTGCCAGCAGCTCAGACAGGGGGTCGAGAGGCTACACCTTC.

This clone appeared once. The rearrangement joins TRBV11-2 to TRBJ2-1; D unclear. The germline V gene has CDR1 SGHAT and CDR2 FQNNGV. The CDR3 has 15 residues. The germline V and J ends were trimmed by 6 bases and 6 bases, with 18 bases remaining between them. The CDR3 region is CASSTTVTGFNEQFF. The CDR3 DNA reads TGTGCCAGCAGTACCACGGTGACTGGGTTCAATGAGCAGTTCTTC. Full variable domain (remainder filled in from reference TRBV11-2 and TRBJ2-1): EAGVAQSPRYKIIEKRQSVAFWCNPISGHATLYWYQQILGQGPKLLIQFQNNGVVDDSQLPKDRFSAERLKGVDSTLKIQPAKLEDSAVYLCASSTTVTGFNEQFFGPGTRLTVL.